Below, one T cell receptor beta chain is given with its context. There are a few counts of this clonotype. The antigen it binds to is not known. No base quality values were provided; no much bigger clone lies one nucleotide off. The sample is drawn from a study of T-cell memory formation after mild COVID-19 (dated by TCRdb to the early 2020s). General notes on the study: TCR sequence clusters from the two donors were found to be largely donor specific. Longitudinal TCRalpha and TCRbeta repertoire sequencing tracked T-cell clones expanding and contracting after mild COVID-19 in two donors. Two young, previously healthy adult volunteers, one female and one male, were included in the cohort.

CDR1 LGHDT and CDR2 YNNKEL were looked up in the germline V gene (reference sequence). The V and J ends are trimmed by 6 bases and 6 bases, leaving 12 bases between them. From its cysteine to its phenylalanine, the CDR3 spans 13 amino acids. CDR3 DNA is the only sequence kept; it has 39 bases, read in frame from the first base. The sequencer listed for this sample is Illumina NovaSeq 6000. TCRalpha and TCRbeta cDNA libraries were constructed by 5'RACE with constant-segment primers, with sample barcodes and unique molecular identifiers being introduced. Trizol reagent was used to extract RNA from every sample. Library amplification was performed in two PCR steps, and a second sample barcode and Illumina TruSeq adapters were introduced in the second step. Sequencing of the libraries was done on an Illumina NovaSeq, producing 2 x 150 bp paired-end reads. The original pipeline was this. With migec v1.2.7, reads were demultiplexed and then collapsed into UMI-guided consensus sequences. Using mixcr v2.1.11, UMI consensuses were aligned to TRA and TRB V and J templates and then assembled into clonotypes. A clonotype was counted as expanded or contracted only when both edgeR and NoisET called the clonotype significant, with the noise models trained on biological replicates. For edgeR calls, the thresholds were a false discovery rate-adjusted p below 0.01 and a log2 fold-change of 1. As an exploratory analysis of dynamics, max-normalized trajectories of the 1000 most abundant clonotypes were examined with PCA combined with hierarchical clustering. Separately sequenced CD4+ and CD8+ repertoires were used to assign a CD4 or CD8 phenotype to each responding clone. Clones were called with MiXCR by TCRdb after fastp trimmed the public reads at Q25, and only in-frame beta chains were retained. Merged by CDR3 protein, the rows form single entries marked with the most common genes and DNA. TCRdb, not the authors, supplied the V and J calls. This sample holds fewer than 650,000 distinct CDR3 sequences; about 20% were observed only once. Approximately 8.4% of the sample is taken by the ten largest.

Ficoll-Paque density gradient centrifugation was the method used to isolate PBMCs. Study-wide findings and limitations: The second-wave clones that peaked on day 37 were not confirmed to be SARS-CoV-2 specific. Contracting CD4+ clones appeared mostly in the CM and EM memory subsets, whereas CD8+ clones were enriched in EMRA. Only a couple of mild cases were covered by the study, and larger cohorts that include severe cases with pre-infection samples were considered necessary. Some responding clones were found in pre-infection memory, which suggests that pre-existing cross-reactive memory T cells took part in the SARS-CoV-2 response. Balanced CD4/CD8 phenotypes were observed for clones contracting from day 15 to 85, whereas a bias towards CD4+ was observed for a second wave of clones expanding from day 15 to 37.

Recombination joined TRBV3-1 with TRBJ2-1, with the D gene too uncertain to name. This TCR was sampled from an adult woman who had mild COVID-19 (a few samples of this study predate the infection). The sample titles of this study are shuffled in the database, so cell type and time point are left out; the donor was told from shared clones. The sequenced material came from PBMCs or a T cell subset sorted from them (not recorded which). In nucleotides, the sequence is TGTGCCAGCAGACTCTCTCAGAGCAATGAGCAGTTCTTC. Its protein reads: CASRLSQSNEQFF.